Only a few counts were recorded for the clone carrying this TCR beta chain. The antigen remains unidentified. The investigators amplified TCR beta CDR3 regions from RNA transcripts. The HTBI primer set served for first-round RT-PCR of the TCR CDR3. TCRdb reprocessed the multiplex PCR reads with MiXCR, giving one entry per CDR3 protein. The sample lists about 620,000 distinct CDR3 sequences, 15% to 20% occurring once. The data derive from a study of T cells in Graves' hyperthyroidism and ophthalmopathy. Study observations and caveats: Onset of ophthalmopathy came a median roughly 6.4 months after the model predicted it.

Clinical symptoms, serum thyroxine, TRAb, thyroid ultrasound and orbital computed tomography informed diagnoses. Trimming left V 1 base short and J 9 bases short, with 22 bases between. The CDR3 covers 16 residues. Germline lookup yields CDR1 SGHVS and CDR2 FQNEAQ. The clonotype originates from a woman aged 25 to 39 with Graves' hyperthyroidism. Sequencing input: blood. J is TRBJ2-7 and V is TRBV7-8; the D gene is possibly TRBD2 (6 bases). In DNA form, the CDR3 reads TGTGCCAGCAGCTTAGTCACTGCGGGACCGGGGATGGGGCAGTACTTC. This gives the protein CASSLVTAGPGMGQYF.